The source of this TCR beta chain is a study of shared clonotypes between healthy human individuals. Study-level background: CD4 naive and memory got three plates each, CD8 naive two, CD8 memory one.

CD4+ cells yielded CD45RA+ naive and CD45RA-negative memory subsets. For each subset, genomic DNA was distributed in equal portions over several immunoSEQ plates. Libraries were prepared by immunoSEQ multiplex PCR; TCRdb keeps only in-frame clonotypes and omits some of them. The sample has roughly 2.4 million clones, 95% seen once. This clone was seen once. The CDR3 is made up of 15 amino acids. The germline V gene encodes CDR1 SGHRS and CDR2 YFSETQ. Germline trimming cut 6 bases from V and 2 bases from J; bases unmatched to any gene: 10. The receptor was isolated from a man aged 18-30 years in good health. The specimen was naive CD4+ T cells sorted from blood. Subset defined: CD45RA+ positively selected. V is TRBV5-1 and J is TRBJ2-5; 7 bases align to TRBD1. CDR3 in amino acids: CASTILPGQQETQYF. The CDR3 nucleotides read TGCGCCAGCACAATTTTACCGGGACAGCAAGAGACCCAGTACTTC.